This T cell receptor (beta chain) was captured by sequencing in a study of T cells in Graves' hyperthyroidism and ophthalmopathy. In its sample, this clonotype was seen many times. Amplified TCR beta CDR3 regions derived from RNA transcripts. During a first-round RT-PCR of the TCR CDR3, the HTBI primer set was used. Via MiXCR, TCRdb re-called the multiplex PCR reads, giving one row per CDR3 protein. This table holds around 300,000 distinct CDR3 sequences, 20% to 25% found once. Sequenced material: blood. The receptor's source is a man aged 25 to 40 with Graves' ophthalmopathy.

In DNA form, the CDR3 reads TGTGCCAGCCTTGGGGAGGCAAACTACGAGCAGTACTTC. Translating it yields CASLGEANYEQYF. This sequence joins TRBV3-1 and TRBJ2-7; a weak D match, TRBD2 (6 bases). The length of the CDR3 is 13 residues. In germline, CDR1 is LGHDT, CDR2 YNNKEL (reference sequence). V dropped 8 bases and J dropped 3 bases, with 14 bases sitting between them.